This T cell receptor beta chain was obtained from a study of CD8 T cells in Susac syndrome. This clonotype has a handful of counts. The RNA, about 0.45 to 1 ug, was put through reverse transcription using random hexamers. In TCRdb, the immunoSEQ multiplex PCR reads were re-called with MiXCR into one record per CDR3 protein. The table has roughly 120,000 distinct CDR3 sequences, 85% to 95% seen once; the top ten hold approximately 0.093%. The CDR3 spans 15 residues. CDR1 is SGHTA, CDR2 FQGTGA, per germline. The trim removed 5 bases at V and 0 bases at J, leaving 4 bases unmatched. The chain has TRBV7-3 and TRBJ2-5; 9 nucleotides line up with TRBD2. This receptor was taken from a human donor with multiple sclerosis. The sequenced sample was CD4+ T cells from PBMCs. The CDR3 region has the DNA TGTGCCAGCAGCCTAGCGGGGCGGTACCAAGAGACCCAGTACTTC. It yields the protein CASSLAGRYQETQYF.